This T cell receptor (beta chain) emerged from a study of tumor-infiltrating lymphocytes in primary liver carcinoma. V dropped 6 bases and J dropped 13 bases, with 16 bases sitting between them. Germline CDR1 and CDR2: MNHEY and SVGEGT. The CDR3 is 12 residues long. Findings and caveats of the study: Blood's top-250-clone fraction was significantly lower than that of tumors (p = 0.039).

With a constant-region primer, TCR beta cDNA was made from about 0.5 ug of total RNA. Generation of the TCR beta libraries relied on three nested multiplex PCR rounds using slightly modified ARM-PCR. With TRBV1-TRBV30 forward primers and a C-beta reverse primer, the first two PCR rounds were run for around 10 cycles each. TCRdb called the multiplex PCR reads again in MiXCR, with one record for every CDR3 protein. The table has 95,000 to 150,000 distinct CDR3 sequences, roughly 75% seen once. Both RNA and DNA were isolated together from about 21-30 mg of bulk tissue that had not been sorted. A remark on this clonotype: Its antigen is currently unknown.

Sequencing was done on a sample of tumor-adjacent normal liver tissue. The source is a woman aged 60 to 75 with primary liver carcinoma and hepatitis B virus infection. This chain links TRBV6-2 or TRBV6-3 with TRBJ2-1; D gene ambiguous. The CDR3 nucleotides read TGTGCCAGCAGGGTGGGAACTCCTGAACAGTTCTTC. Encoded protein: CASRVGTPEQFF.